These 8 T cell receptor beta chains came from one sample sequenced in a study of glioma-infiltrating T cells. TCR alpha and beta CDR3 regions were amplified from RNA using iRepertoire nested multiplex PCR. MiXCR was run by TCRdb on the multiplex PCR reads, yielding one entry per CDR3 protein. The table records about 180,000 distinct CDR3 sequences, around 40% of them present only once. Specimen: glioma tissue, nonneoplastic brain tissue, or PBMCs (not recorded which). The source is a human donor with low-grade glioma or glioblastoma, undergoing nonglioma brain surgery, or in good health (not recorded which).

This chain joins TRBV3-1 and TRBJ1-1; D is possibly TRBD1 (6 bases). V was cut by 0 bases and J by 1 base, with 12 bases left in between. The CDR3 length is 16 residues. Germline V gene lookup returns CDR1 LGHDT and CDR2 YNNKEL (reference sequence). CDR3 loop: CASSQDLQGTNTEAFF. In nucleotides, the CDR3 is TGTGCCAGCAGCCAAGATCTACAGGGCACGAACACTGAAGCTTTCTTT.

This clonotype was found a few times. This chain uses TRBV20-1 with TRBJ2-7; the match to TRBD2 covers 7 bases. Germline lookup yields CDR1 DFQATT and CDR2 SNEGSKA (reference sequence). This CDR3 is built from 14 residues. V dropped 6 bases and J dropped 3; count of bases not matched to a gene: 11. The CDR3 region is CSAGGGWGLYEQYF. For the CDR3, the DNA is TGCAGTGCGGGGGGGGGTTGGGGCCTCTACGAGCAGTACTTC.

A remark on this clonotype: This may be a read error, as it is one base from a much larger clone. J is TRBJ2-7 and V is TRBV20-1, with 7 nucleotides matching TRBD1. Germline V gene sequence: CDR1 DFQATT, CDR2 SNEGSKA (reference sequence). J gave up 7 bases and V 4 bases, and 13 bases lay outside the gene matches. The CDR3 covers 14 residues. DNA of the CDR3: TGCAGTGCTACGAGGCCCCGAGCCAGGGGGGAGCAGTACTTC. This codes for CSATRPRARGEQYF.

CDR3 sequence reads: CASGAGSYDNEQFF. In nucleotides, the CDR3 is TGTGCCAGCGGAGCCGGGAGCTATGACAATGAGCAGTTCTTC. This chain joins TRBV6-1 and TRBJ2-1; possibly TRBD2 for D (6 bases). The CDR3 runs 14 residues. Germline assignment: CDR1 MNHNS and CDR2 SASEGT. The V end lost 8 bases, the J end lost 5 bases, and 16 bases lay between the germline ends.

Only one count was recorded for this clonotype. V is TRBV6-1 and J is TRBJ1-1, with D possibly TRBD1 on 5 matching bases. This CDR3 is 14 amino acids long. Looked up from germline, CDR1 is MNHNS and CDR2 is SASEGT. V shed 5 bases and J shed 0 bases, with 10 bases lying between them. The CDR3 spells CASSQVTVNTEAFF. The CDR3 bases are TGTGCCAGCAGTCAGGTGACAGTGAACACTGAAGCTTTCTTT.

Worth noting for this clonotype: Just one base apart from a much larger clone, this may be a read error. This sequence joins TRBV28 and TRBJ2-1; tentatively, D is TRBD1 (6 bases). Germline V gene sequence: CDR1 MDHEN, CDR2 SYDVKM. The CDR3 length is 14 residues. The V end lost 6 bases, the J end lost 10 bases, and 19 bases lay between the germline ends. The CDR3 here is CASRLTGLGYEQFF. The CDR3, as DNA: TGTGCCAGCAGATTAACAGGGTTGGGTTACGAGCAGTTCTTC.

This chain connects TRBV5-4 to TRBJ2-7; 9 bases match TRBD1. The CDR3 has 14 residues. Unmatched junction bases numbered 9, after V lost 6 bases and J lost 5 bases. From germline, CDR1 is SGHNT and CDR2 YYREEE (reference sequence). The CDR3 DNA sequence: TGTGCCAGCAACGGTCCCGGGACAGGGAACGAGCAGTACTTC. It is translated as CASNGPGTGNEQYF.

The sample holds many counts of this clonotype. This sequence joins TRBV6-1 and TRBJ2-1, with 10 positions matching TRBD2. From germline, CDR1 is MNHNS and CDR2 SASEGT. Trimming at V came to 6 bases and at J to 5 bases, leaving 13 bases not matched to a gene. The CDR3 extends over 17 amino acids. The CDR3: CASSKLQLAGLNNEQFF. CDR3 DNA: TGTGCCAGCAGCAAACTCCAACTAGCGGGGCTTAACAATGAGCAGTTCTTC.